This record concerns one T cell receptor beta chain sequence. V lost 4 bases, J lost 8 bases, and 17 bases lay in between. Germline V CDR1 and CDR2: SGHVS, FNYEAQ. CDR3 length equals 14 residues. The data derive from a study of cytomegalovirus exposure and HLA in healthy donors. The PCR made use of 60 Vbeta and 13 Jbeta primers. Sequenced by immunoSEQ multiplex PCR; TCRdb stores in-frame clones only, minus some. This sample's table reports tens of thousands of clones. Sequencing input: PBMCs. The chain employs TRBV7-6 and TRBJ1-2, with D possibly TRBD1 on 6 matching bases. The sequence was obtained from a woman under 30 in good health and CMV-seronegative. CDR3 nucleotide sequence: TGTGCCAGCAGCTCGGGGACACCCGGCCGGGGCTACACCTTC. This gives the protein CASSSGTPGRGYTF.